The subject of this entry is one T cell receptor (beta chain). The sample comes from a study of patients and donors after allogeneic stem cell transplantation. The V end was cut by 7 bases, the J end by 5 bases, with 13 bases between. This CDR3 region has 13 residues. One entry per CDR3 protein results from TCRdb running MiXCR on the RT-PCR reads. The sample has some 960,000 distinct CDR3 sequences, under 20% seen once. V gene TRBV12-3 or TRBV12-4 combines with J gene TRBJ2-3, with D possibly being TRBD2 (7 bases). The origin of this receptor is a human donor who was either an allogeneic HSCT recipient or a stem cell or donor lymphocyte infusion donor (not recorded which). It is not recorded whose cells these are; they may come from a transplant donor. Sequenced sample: blood, either unsorted or a sorted T cell fraction (not recorded which). The CDR3 coding sequence is TGTGCCAGCATGGGGGGGGCAGGAGATACGCAGTATTTT. The encoded protein is CASMGGAGDTQYF.